This is a list of T cell receptor beta chains from one sample in a study of blood T cell repertoires in COVID-19. Profiling relied on immunoSEQ multiplex PCR, and the TCRdb table lists in-frame clones only, not all of them. The repertoire consists of 230,000 or so clones, with around 88% occurring once and the leading ten covering approximately 9%. Input material: peripheral blood. The origin of the receptors is a man aged 35-49 years with active or convalescent COVID-19. Each CDR3 is given with its conserved first and last residue. The D gene is left open where the match is weak. Where a row states a size, it is once, few, many or the class of an expanded clone; other rows omit it.

j_gene: TRBJ2-1; d_gene: TRBD2; abundance: -; len: 14; v_gene: TRBV5-1; CDR3aa: CASKLAGTYNEQFF; CDR3nt: TGCGCCAGCAAACTAGCGGGGACCTACAATGAGCAGTTCTTC
j_gene: TRBJ1-2; d_gene: -; abundance: -; len: 14; v_gene: TRBV3-1/TRBV3-2; CDR3aa: CASSQGASVSGYTF; CDR3nt: TGTGCCAGCAGCCAAGGTGCCAGCGTTTCCGGCTACACCTTC
j_gene: TRBJ1-5; d_gene: -; abundance: -; len: 13; v_gene: TRBV15; CDR3aa: CATSRDMGQPQHF; CDR3nt: TGTGCCACCAGCAGAGATATGGGCCAGCCCCAGCATTTT
j_gene: TRBJ2-1; d_gene: -; abundance: few; len: 15; v_gene: TRBV3-1/TRBV3-2; CDR3aa: CASSQEFRRRNEQFF; CDR3nt: TGTGCCAGCAGCCAAGAGTTCCGGAGGCGTAATGAGCAGTTCTTC
j_gene: TRBJ1-1; d_gene: -; abundance: -; len: 14; v_gene: TRBV4-3; CDR3aa: CASSQEAYSVEAFF; CDR3nt: TGCGCCAGCAGCCAAGAAGCGTACTCTGTAGAAGCTTTCTTT
j_gene: TRBJ2-1; d_gene: TRBD2; abundance: -; len: 16; v_gene: TRBV9; CDR3aa: CASSVDPSGGYNEQFF; CDR3nt: TGTGCCAGCAGCGTAGACCCTAGCGGGGGTTACAATGAGCAGTTCTTC
j_gene: TRBJ2-5; d_gene: TRBD2; abundance: -; len: 16; v_gene: TRBV25-1; CDR3aa: CASSESGLAGKETQYF; CDR3nt: TGTGCCAGCAGTGAGTCAGGACTAGCGGGAAAGGAGACCCAGTACTTC
j_gene: TRBJ2-7; d_gene: TRBD1; abundance: -; len: 13; v_gene: TRBV10-3; CDR3aa: CAIRRQGAYEQYF; CDR3nt: TGTGCCATCAGGCGACAGGGGGCCTACGAGCAGTACTTC
j_gene: TRBJ1-1; d_gene: TRBD1; abundance: -; len: 13; v_gene: TRBV5-1; CDR3aa: CASTGQGGTEAFF; CDR3nt: TGCGCCAGCACCGGACAGGGAGGCACTGAAGCTTTCTTT
j_gene: TRBJ2-4; d_gene: -; abundance: -; len: 15; v_gene: TRBV3-1/TRBV3-2; CDR3aa: CASSQGSGIGVIQYF; CDR3nt: TGTGCCAGCAGCCAAGGGTCAGGGATCGGAGTCATTCAGTACTTC
j_gene: TRBJ1-1; d_gene: TRBD1; abundance: -; len: 13; v_gene: TRBV25-1; CDR3aa: CASSSGTVTEAFF; CDR3nt: TGTGCCAGCAGTTCCGGGACAGTAACTGAAGCTTTCTTT
j_gene: TRBJ2-1; d_gene: TRBD1; abundance: -; len: 13; v_gene: TRBV3-1/TRBV3-2; CDR3aa: CASSSTLTGTEFF; CDR3nt: TGTGCCAGCAGCAGCACACTGACAGGGACGGAGTTCTTC
j_gene: TRBJ1-5; d_gene: -; abundance: -; len: 15; v_gene: TRBV7-8; CDR3aa: CASSLGGGRNQPQHF; CDR3nt: TGTGCCAGCAGCTTAGGCGGGGGGAGGAATCAGCCCCAGCATTTT
j_gene: TRBJ2-1; d_gene: TRBD2; abundance: -; len: 16; v_gene: TRBV5-1; CDR3aa: CASRGLAGALSNEQFF; CDR3nt: TGCGCCAGCAGGGGGCTGGCGGGAGCTTTAAGCAATGAGCAGTTCTTC
j_gene: TRBJ2-1; d_gene: TRBD1; abundance: -; len: 15; v_gene: TRBV6-6; CDR3aa: CASSYSGQGAGEQFF; CDR3nt: TGTGCCAGCAGTTACTCGGGACAGGGGGCGGGTGAGCAGTTCTTC